This TCR beta chain is drawn from a study of CD8 T cells in ankylosing spondylitis. Library preparation for TCR beta used quantitative 5'-RACE with molecular barcodes. In TCRdb, the 5' RACE reads were re-called with MiXCR into one record per CDR3 protein. The top ten hold approximately 0.51% of the sample, which has 800,000 to 900,000 distinct CDR3 sequences, approximately 12% seen once. Findings and caveats of the study: Roughly eight highly homologous variants made up a TCR beta motif, and this motif appeared characteristic of ankylosing spondylitis blood. Relatively scarce in peripheral blood, disease-linked clones were CD8+. The study looked at matched synovial fluid samples from ankylosing spondylitis patients. Disease-linked clones were reported to be significantly enriched there.

From germline, CDR1 is DFQATT and CDR2 SNEGSKA (reference sequence). There are 14 residues in the CDR3. Trimming shortened V by 5 bases and J by 4 bases, and 17 bases separated the two germline ends. In regard to this clonotype: Its antigen is not identified.

This sequence originates from a male donor with ankylosing spondylitis. This chain joins TRBV20-1 and TRBJ1-2; possibly TRBD1 for D (5 bases). The sample was blood, either unsorted or a sorted T cell fraction (not recorded which). CDR3 DNA sequence: TGCAGTGCTCCGACCGACCCGGGGCTCTATGGCTACACCTTC. This sequence encodes CSAPTDPGLYGYTF.